Below are 30 T cell receptor beta chains sequenced from a single sample in a study of blood T cell repertoires in COVID-19. Clones were read by immunoSEQ multiplex PCR, and TCRdb kept only the in-frame ones, dropping some. The sample lists roughly 220,000 clones, more than 75% occurring once. Source material: peripheral blood. Receptor source: a man in his fifties or sixties who had recovered from COVID-19.

This chain links TRBV11-3 with TRBJ2-2; D gene ambiguous. From germline, CDR1 is SGHNT and CDR2 YENEEA. The CDR3 runs 13 residues. V lost 7 bases and J lost 0, with 6 bases in between. The CDR3 bases are TGTGCCAGCAAGCCTTCGAACACCGGGGAGCTGTTTTTT. Protein sequence: CASKPSNTGELFF.

The chain employs TRBV18 and TRBJ2-5; 11 bases agree with TRBD2. This CDR3 contains 17 residues. Germline V gives CDR1 KGHSH, CDR2 LQKENI. V shed 2 bases, J shed 5 bases, and the junction held 10 bases outside the gene matches. The DNA of the CDR3 is TGTGCCAGCTCACCATTAACTAGCGGGAGAAGTGGCGAGACCCAGTACTTC. Its protein is CASSPLTSGRSGETQYF.

This chain links TRBV5-1 with TRBJ1-2, with 10 nucleotides matching TRBD1. Trimming cost V 0 bases and J 2 bases; bases outside gene matches: 7. Looked up from germline, CDR1 is SGHRS and CDR2 is YFSETQ. The CDR3 extends over 17 amino acids. The CDR3 nucleotides are TGCGCCAGCAGCTTGGGACTAAGGACAGGGGGAAACTATGGCTACACCTTC. Translation: CASSLGLRTGGNYGYTF.

V gene TRBV2 combines with J gene TRBJ2-5; tentative D call: TRBD1 (5 bases). Germline CDR1 SNHLY, CDR2 FYNNEI. The V and J ends lost 6 bases and 2 bases respectively, with 10 bases between them. The CDR3 runs to 13 residues. The CDR3 loop is CASSQGQQETQYF. CDR3 nucleotide sequence: TGTGCCAGCAGCCAGGGTCAACAAGAGACCCAGTACTTC.

This clone appeared a single time. The chain uses TRBV19 and TRBJ2-6, with D hard to call. The CDR3 has 16 amino acids. Germline V gene lookup returns CDR1 LNHDA and CDR2 SQIVND (reference sequence). Trimming removed 1 base at V and 0 bases at J, with 7 bases between. The CDR3 sequence: CASSIVAYSGANVLTF. The CDR3, as DNA: TGTGCCAGTAGTATAGTAGCCTACTCTGGGGCCAACGTCCTGACTTTC.

This clone was counted only a few times. The V call is TRBV10-1, the J call TRBJ2-5; possibly TRBD1 for D (5 bases). The CDR3 loop spans 14 amino acids. V was clipped by 6 bases and J by 3 bases, with 14 bases between them. Germline V gives CDR1 WNHNN, CDR2 SYGVQD (reference sequence). Here the CDR3 reads CASRKTEPEETQYF. The CDR3 DNA is TGCGCCAGCAGGAAGACAGAACCAGAAGAGACCCAGTACTTC.

V gene TRBV19 combines with J gene TRBJ2-5, with TRBD2 matching over 8 bases. Germline CDR1 reads LNHDA; CDR2 reads SQIVND (reference sequence). Losses at the gene ends were 5 bases for V and 5 bases for J; bases not matched to a gene: 13. The CDR3 runs to 16 residues. The CDR3 sequence is CASSSGDLAGSETQYF. CDR3 nucleotide sequence: TGTGCCAGTAGTTCAGGAGATCTAGCGGGCTCGGAGACCCAGTACTTC.

The chain is built from TRBV6-5 and TRBJ2-1; D is uncertain. Germline lookup yields CDR1 MNHEY and CDR2 SVGAGI. V was shortened by 0 bases and J by 5 bases, with 8 bases between the two germline ends. The CDR3 loop spans 14 amino acids. This CDR3 is CASSYSGFHNEQFF. CDR3 DNA sequence: TGTGCCAGCAGTTACTCCGGGTTCCACAATGAGCAGTTCTTC.

The J gene is TRBJ2-7, the V gene TRBV5-1; the match to TRBD1 covers 9 bases. The germline gives CDR1 SGHRS, CDR2 YFSETQ. The CDR3 loop spans 14 amino acids. With 4 bases clipped from V and 2 bases from J, the junction kept 4 bases outside the gene matches. The CDR3 protein is CASSEWTGAYEQYF. In nucleotides, the CDR3 is TGCGCCAGCAGCGAGTGGACAGGGGCCTACGAGCAGTACTTC.

CDR3 region: CASSSLPHRGDTGELFF. The DNA of the CDR3 is TGTGCCAGCAGTTCCCTACCGCACAGGGGTGACACCGGGGAGCTGTTTTTT. V is TRBV27 and J is TRBJ2-2; 7 positions match TRBD1. Germline trimming cut 4 bases from V and 3 bases from J; bases unmatched to any gene: 11. The CDR3 runs to 17 residues. The V gene's germline CDR1 is MNHEY and CDR2 SMNVEV (reference sequence).

The chain carries TRBV2 and TRBJ2-1; TRBD2 agrees at 12 bases. The CDR3 contains 14 residues. The germline V gene has CDR1 SNHLY and CDR2 FYNNEI. Trimming removed 5 bases from V and 7 bases from J; junction bases left unmatched: 3. The CDR3 is CASSPGLAGNEQFF. The DNA of the CDR3 is TGTGCCAGCAGTCCGGGACTAGCGGGTAATGAGCAGTTCTTC.

This clone was recorded only once. The chain carries TRBV7-9 and TRBJ1-2; 7 nucleotides match TRBD1. The V gene's germline CDR1 is SEHNR and CDR2 FQNEAQ (reference sequence). Losses at the gene ends were 8 bases for V and 4 bases for J; bases not matched to a gene: 10. The CDR3 loop spans 14 amino acids. CDR3 sequence: CASFRGEGSYGYTF. In DNA, the CDR3 is TGTGCCAGCTTCAGGGGGGAAGGGTCCTATGGCTACACCTTC.

The CDR3 reads CASSESTGRAILSTDTQYF. The CDR3 DNA follows: TGCGCCAGCAGTGAGTCGACCGGGAGGGCCATACTTAGCACAGATACGCAGTATTTT. The V and J genes are TRBV10-1 and TRBJ2-3; the match to TRBD2 covers 8 bases. The J segment lost 0 bases and the V segment lost 0 bases, leaving 11 bases of the junction unmatched. This CDR3 comprises 19 residues. Germline assignment: CDR1 WNHNN and CDR2 SYGVQD (reference sequence).

The V call is TRBV2, the J call TRBJ2-5; 9 bases line up with TRBD1. The CDR3 is 15 residues long. CDR1 SNHLY and CDR2 FYNNEI come from the germline V gene. V trimming: 1 base; J trimming: 5 bases; junction bases outside the gene matches: 5. The DNA for the CDR3 is TGTGCCAGCAGTGAAGGCCGGGACAGGGTTGAGACCCAGTACTTC. Encoded protein: CASSEGRDRVETQYF.

This clone was observed at least ten times. The chain employs TRBV30 and TRBJ2-7; 8 bases line up with TRBD1. This CDR3 comprises 15 residues. Per germline, CDR1 GTSNPN and CDR2 SVGIG (reference sequence). Trimming removed 1 base from V and 6 bases from J; junction bases left unmatched: 11. CDR3 sequence reads: CAWSGGWTGMREQYF. The CDR3 DNA reads TGTGCCTGGAGTGGGGGGTGGACAGGGATGCGCGAGCAGTACTTC.

V gene TRBV27 combines with J gene TRBJ2-7; 9 bases line up with TRBD2. Per germline, CDR1 MNHEY and CDR2 SMNVEV (reference sequence). This CDR3 has 16 residues. V trimming: 8 bases; J trimming: 0 bases; junction bases outside the gene matches: 11. CDR3 in amino acids: CASRPSGTIFSYEQYF. The CDR3 region has the DNA TGTGCCAGCCGGCCTAGCGGGACCATATTCTCCTACGAGCAGTACTTC.

This clone was recorded once. V gene TRBV7-9 combines with J gene TRBJ1-1; D is undetermined. Looked up from germline, CDR1 is SEHNR and CDR2 is FQNEAQ (reference sequence). This CDR3 has 15 amino acids. Between the trimmed V and J ends, which lost 4 bases and 1 base, there was a span of 13 bases. The CDR3 loop reads CASSWRPVWNTEAFF. CDR3 sequence (DNA): TGTGCCAGCAGCTGGAGACCGGTGTGGAACACTGAAGCTTTCTTT.

On this clone itself: This same CDR3 is encoded by further DNA sequences in the sample. The chain joins TRBV7-2 to TRBJ1-5; D is unclear. The CDR3 is 15 residues long. V lost 5 bases and J lost 1, with 12 bases in between. CDR1 is SGHTA, CDR2 FQGNSA, per germline. CDR3 coding DNA: TGTGCCAGCAGCCCTCAAACGGGGAGCAATCAGCCCCAGCATTTT. Protein: CASSPQTGSNQPQHF. Full variable domain (rest looked up from reference TRBV7-2 and TRBJ1-5): GAGVSQSPSNKVTEKGKDVELRCDPISGHTALYWYRQSLGQGLEFLIYFQGNSAPDKSGLPSDRFSAERTGGSVSTLTIQRTQQEDSAVYLCASSPQTGSNQPQHFGDGTRLSIL.

This sequence joins TRBV24-1 and TRBJ2-7, with 7 bases lining up with TRBD2. The CDR3 runs 15 residues. V trimming: 3 bases; J trimming: 0 bases; junction bases outside the gene matches: 4. In germline, CDR1 is KGHDR, CDR2 SFDVKD. The CDR3 nucleotides are TGTGCCACCAGTGATGCCGGGACTACCTCCTACGAGCAGTACTTC. Residues: CATSDAGTTSYEQYF.

The chain has TRBV11-2 and TRBJ1-2; D remains unclear. CDR3 length: 12 amino acids. The germline gives CDR1 SGHAT, CDR2 FQNNGV. Trimming stripped 10 bases from V and 8 bases from J, with 17 bases between. CDR3: CATEDGGGGYTF. CDR3 nucleotide sequence: TGTGCCACCGAGGACGGAGGTGGGGGCTACACCTTC.

The chain couples TRBV7-9 to TRBJ1-1; D gene uncertain. Deletions cut 5 bases from V and 5 bases from J, with 18 bases between. Germline-derived CDR1 and CDR2 are SEHNR and FQNEAQ (reference sequence). The CDR3 is 15 residues long. The CDR3 bases are TGTGCCAGCAGCCGCGCATTGACTGGGAGGACTGAAGCTTTCTTT. Translation gives CASSRALTGRTEAFF. The full variable domain, rest sourced from reference TRBV7-9 and TRBJ1-1, is DTGVSQNPRHKITKRGQNVTFRCDPISEHNRLYWYRQTLGQGPEFLTYFQNEAQLEKSRLLSDRFSAERPKGSFSTLEIQRTEQGDSAMYLCASSRALTGRTEAFFGQGTRLTVV.

CDR3 protein: CASSRGINSYNEQFF. The CDR3 bases are TGTGCCAGCAGCCGCGGGATCAACTCCTACAATGAGCAGTTCTTC. The chain uses TRBV7-2 and TRBJ2-1; possible D gene TRBD2, 6 bases. The germline CDR1 and CDR2 sequences are SGHTA and FQGNSA. Trimming left V 5 bases short and J 0 bases short, with 11 bases between. This CDR3 is 15 amino acids long.

V usage is TRBV5-1 and J usage is TRBJ2-5; 12 nucleotides line up with TRBD2. In germline, CDR1 is SGHRS, CDR2 YFSETQ. The CDR3 runs to 17 residues. The ends lost 4 bases at V and 5 bases at J; junction bases unmatched: 12. The CDR3, as DNA: TGCGCCAGCAGCGGGGGAAGACTAGCGGGAGTGGCTGAGACCCAGTACTTC. Its protein product is CASSGGRLAGVAETQYF.

The chain joins TRBV2 to TRBJ2-4; TRBD2 matches at 7 bases. Germline V gene data show CDR1 as SNHLY and CDR2 as FYNNEI. After removal of 5 bases from V and 8 bases from J, the junction contained 9 bases not matched to a gene. The CDR3 loop spans 14 amino acids. CDR3 sequence: CASSYLGGRDIQYF. CDR3 nucleotides: TGTGCCAGCAGTTATTTGGGCGGGAGAGACATTCAGTACTTC.

The V and J genes are TRBV6-6 and TRBJ2-7; a weak D match, TRBD2 (5 bases). Germline lookup yields CDR1 MNHNY and CDR2 SVGAGI (reference sequence). The CDR3 spans 16 residues. The V end lost 6 bases, the J end lost 3 bases, and 21 bases lay between the germline ends. The CDR3 loop reads CASSSPVGRAFYEQYF. The CDR3 coding sequence is TGTGCCAGCAGCTCCCCTGTTGGGCGGGCCTTCTACGAGCAGTACTTC.

The chain has TRBV11-2 and TRBJ2-4; TRBD2 matches at 8 bases. V lost 4 bases, J lost 4 bases, and 3 bases stayed unmatched. The CDR3 is 14 residues long. Germline-derived CDR1 and CDR2 are SGHAT and FQNNGV. The CDR3, as DNA: TGTGCCAGCAGCTCTTTAGCGGGGAAAAACATTCAGTACTTC. It is translated as CASSSLAGKNIQYF.

This clone was recorded a few times. This sequence joins TRBV27 and TRBJ2-1; 15 nucleotides match TRBD2. Germline assignment: CDR1 MNHEY and CDR2 SMNVEV (reference sequence). This CDR3 has 17 amino acids. J lost 6 bases, V lost 1 base, and 4 bases had no gene match. The CDR3 bases are TGTGCCAGCAGTTTATGGGGACTAGCGGGAGGACTCAATGAGCAGTTCTTC. Translated: CASSLWGLAGGLNEQFF.

This rearrangement joins TRBV5-1 to TRBJ2-3; 12 bases match TRBD2. Germline values: CDR1 SGHRS, CDR2 YFSETQ. The CDR3 has 15 amino acids. Unmatched junction bases numbered 1, after V lost 0 bases and J lost 5 bases. CDR3 region: CASSLVGLAGDTQYF. The CDR3, as DNA: TGCGCCAGCAGCTTGGTGGGACTAGCGGGAGATACGCAGTATTTT. The full variable domain, with the rest looked up from reference TRBV5-1 and TRBJ2-3, is KAGVTQTPRYLIKTRGQQVTLSCSPISGHRSVSWYQQTPGQGLQFLFEYFSETQRNKGNFPGRFSGRQFSNSRSEMNVSTLELGDSALYLCASSLVGLAGDTQYFGPGTRLTVL.

This clone was recorded only once. Other DNA sequences within the sample encode an identical CDR3. The chain links TRBV30 to TRBJ2-3, with 9 bases identical to TRBD2. V shed 3 bases, J shed 1 base, and the junction held 2 bases outside the gene matches. CDR1 is GTSNPN, CDR2 SVGIG, per germline (reference sequence). CDR3 length equals 14 residues. CDR3 sequence (DNA): TGTGCCTGGAGATTAGCGGGAGGCACAGATACGCAGTATTTT. This sequence encodes CAWRLAGGTDTQYF. Based on the CDR3 plus reference TRBV30 and TRBJ2-3, the full variable domain is SQTIHQWPATLVQPVGSPLSLECTVEGTSNPNLYWYRQAAGRGLQLLFYSVGIGQISSEVPQNLSASRPQDRQFILSSKKLLLSDSGFYLCAWRLAGGTDTQYFGPGTRLTVL.

The chain has TRBV27 and TRBJ2-1; TRBD2 matches 10 bases. CDR3 length equals 15 residues. The ends lost 8 bases at V and 7 bases at J; junction bases unmatched: 11. CDR1 MNHEY and CDR2 SMNVEV come from the germline V gene (reference sequence). Written as DNA, the CDR3 is TGTGCCAGCGGGATCTCCGGGACTAGCGAGAATGAGCAGTTCTTC. It encodes CASGISGTSENEQFF.